These 4 T cell receptor beta chains share one sample of origin, sequenced in a study of blood T cell repertoires in COVID-19. Produced via immunoSEQ multiplex PCR; TCRdb's table is partial and in-frame only. The repertoire holds more than 95,000 clones, with 65% to 85% as singletons. Sequencing input: peripheral blood. These receptors came from a man younger than 45 with COVID-19, enrolled during active disease.

Concerning this clone itself: This CDR3 is also generated by other DNA sequences in the sample. This chain links TRBV9 with TRBJ1-1, with D unresolved. CDR1 SGDLS and CDR2 YYNGEE come from the germline V gene. Trimming cost V 4 bases and J 0 bases, with 7 bases left between them. The CDR3 has 13 amino acids. The CDR3 region is CASSLTMNTEAFF. DNA for the CDR3: TGTGCCAGCAGCTTGACTATGAACACTGAAGCTTTCTTT.

The gene calls are TRBV11-3 and TRBJ2-7, with 8 bases aligning to TRBD1. After removal of 3 bases from V and 2 bases from J, the junction contained 6 bases not matched to a gene. The CDR3 covers 15 residues. In germline, CDR1 is SGHNT, CDR2 YENEEA. The CDR3: CASSFGSGGAYEQYF. CDR3 sequence (DNA): TGTGCCAGCAGCTTTGGCTCAGGGGGCGCCTACGAGCAGTACTTC.

The chain is built from TRBV19 and TRBJ1-5; possible D gene TRBD1, 5 bases. This CDR3 region has 14 residues. Trimming removed 7 bases from V and 5 bases from J, with 15 bases in between. Germline V gene data show CDR1 as LNHDA and CDR2 as SQIVND (reference sequence). The CDR3 here is CASNGRVWDQPQHF. The CDR3 coding sequence is TGTGCCAGTAATGGCAGGGTCTGGGATCAGCCCCAGCATTTT.

This chain connects TRBV6-1 to TRBJ1-1; possibly TRBD1 for D (6 bases). The CDR3 loop spans 17 amino acids. Between the trimmed V and J ends, which lost 3 bases and 4 bases, there was a span of 21 bases. CDR1 MNHNS and CDR2 SASEGT come from the germline V gene. This chain's CDR3 is CASSDNYRAFGITEAFF. CDR3 DNA: TGTGCCAGCAGTGATAACTACAGGGCATTCGGGATCACTGAAGCTTTCTTT.